This TCR beta chain was retrieved from a study of beta chain features in type 1 diabetes. Study information: Healthy donors, compared against patients, showed similar age, gender and cell yields.

Based on CD45RO/CCR7/CD25/CD127/CD95/CD27, CD4+ regulatory, stem cell-like memory, naive and central memory cells were sorted. Study-wide results and limits: Researchers reported that naive, central memory and Treg TCRB repertoires appeared more similar in patients than in healthy donors. Shortening that was moderate but significant affected the TCRB CDR3s of Type 1 diabetes patients in all four CD4+ subsets.

This clone came up a few times. The antigen is not known. The whole isolated RNA underwent reverse transcription, so sequencing captured expressed TCRB transcripts. This table comes from immunoSEQ multiplex PCR, and its TCRdb copy is limited to in-frame clones, with some not included. Of 250,000 to 300,000 clones in the sample, approximately 25% are singletons; the top ten hold 0.012%. V was clipped by 5 bases and J by 1 base; unmatched bases: 3. The CDR3 sequence is 16 residues long. CDR1 is LGHNA and CDR2 is YNFKEQ in the germline V gene. The specimen sequenced was naive CD4+ T cells from blood. The genes are TRBV4-2 and TRBJ2-2, with 11 positions matching TRBD2. This clonotype was obtained from a woman between 25 and 40 years old with type 1 diabetes. CDR3 in amino acids: CASSYLAGGNTGELFF. DNA of the CDR3: TGTGCCAGCAGCTACCTAGCGGGAGGGAACACCGGGGAGCTGTTTTTT.